This T cell receptor (beta chain) appears in the sequencing data of a study of blood T cell repertoires in COVID-19. As handled by the study authors: Amplification of reference gene primers was used by the study to estimate nucleated cell counts. Data came from immunoSEQ multiplex PCR; TCRdb stores just in-frame clones and leaves some out. V and J calls and clone size are copied from that table; D and trimming were computed from the DNA. The sample has about 190,000 clones; 84% are singletons. Unmatched junction bases numbered 4, after V lost 10 bases and J lost 7 bases. Germline V gene data show CDR1 as MGHDK and CDR2 as SYGVNS. This CDR3 is 11 amino acids long.

Sequenced: peripheral blood. The chain employs TRBV25-1 and TRBJ1-3, with 7 bases matching TRBD1. The TCR comes from a woman in her 70s with active or convalescent COVID-19. The chain's CDR3 is CATGTANTIYF. DNA for the CDR3: TGTGCCACCGGGACAGCCAACACCATATATTTT.